These 29 T cell receptor beta chains share one sample of origin, sequenced in a study of human T cells and chemical hapten exposure. TCRdb independently ran MiXCR on the RACE reads; one entry per CDR3 protein. The data hold 190,000 or so distinct CDR3 sequences, with under 25% observed a single time. Time point denoted: patch test 3, about 24 weeks after DPC sensitization. Treatment here: therapeutic diphenylcyclopropenone sensitization with weekly scalp DPC. The sequenced sample was whole blood, obtained in connection with sensitization to the hapten diphenylcyclopropenone (DPC). These receptors were collected from a woman aged 40 to 55 with alopecia areata. Some clones in this sample may be carry-over from other donors' samples.

The chain recombines TRBV4-3 with TRBJ1-4; D possibly corresponds to TRBD1 (5 bases). The CDR3 spans 16 residues. V was shortened by 0 bases and J by 4 bases, with 12 bases between the two germline ends. CDR1 and CDR2 (germline): LGHNA, YSLEER. The CDR3 spells CASSQDGTARNEKLFF. DNA of the CDR3: TGCGCCAGCAGCCAAGATGGGACGGCACGTAATGAAAAACTGTTTTTT.

V and J are TRBV6-1 and TRBJ2-1, with D possibly being TRBD2 (6 bases). This CDR3 has 12 amino acids. The germline gives CDR1 MNHNS, CDR2 SASEGT. Trimming took off 7 bases at V and 8 bases at J, with 12 bases between the two ends. The chain's CDR3 is CASTRLGDEQFF. Here the CDR3 DNA reads TGTGCCAGCACCCGACTAGGCGATGAGCAGTTCTTC.

The genes are TRBV4-2 and TRBJ2-1; D gene unclear. This CDR3 contains 14 residues. The V and J ends lost 1 base and 8 bases respectively, with 12 bases between them. The germline gives CDR1 LGHNA, CDR2 YNFKEQ. The CDR3 sequence: CASSQGEASDEQFF. Here the CDR3 DNA reads TGTGCCAGCAGCCAAGGAGAGGCATCCGATGAGCAGTTCTTC.

Comments on this clonotype: Relative to the germline gene, one junction end is altered; a read error may explain this. The chain employs TRBV7-2 and TRBJ1-5, with a tentative D call TRBD1 (5 bases). Germline V gene sequence: CDR1 SGHTA, CDR2 FQGNSA. This CDR3 region has 15 residues. The CDR3: CVSSRDPSSGQPQHF. The CDR3 bases are TGTGTCAGCAGCCGGGACCCATCATCGGGGCAGCCCCAGCATTTT.

There are a few counts of this clonotype. The chain combines TRBV28 with TRBJ1-6; maybe TRBD1 (5 bases). V shed 5 bases and J shed 7 bases, with 15 bases lying between them. The CDR3 runs to 15 residues. Germline CDR1 MDHEN, CDR2 SYDVKM. In nucleotides, the CDR3 is TGTGCCAGCAGTCCCCTAGGGGCAGGCAATTCACCCCTCCACTTT. Residues: CASSPLGAGNSPLHF.

The rearrangement joins TRBV4-3 to TRBJ2-1; 12 bases match TRBD2. The J segment lost 5 bases and the V segment lost 0 bases, leaving 5 bases of the junction unmatched. The length of the CDR3 is 17 residues. CDR1 and CDR2 (germline): LGHNA, YSLEER. The CDR3 here is CASSQDLLAGGDNEQFF. CDR3 DNA sequence: TGCGCCAGCAGCCAAGATCTTCTAGCGGGAGGGGACAATGAGCAGTTCTTC.

In its sample, this clonotype was seen a few times. This chain connects TRBV7-2 to TRBJ2-1; 8 bases line up with TRBD2. The CDR3 is 17 amino acids. Per the germline V gene, CDR1 is SGHTA and CDR2 is FQGNSA. Trimming took 4 bases from V and 6 from J; bases not matched to a gene: 14. The DNA of the CDR3 is TGTGCCAGCAGCTCACTCCATTCGGGACTAGTAAGCAATGAGCAGTTCTTC. Residues: CASSSLHSGLVSNEQFF.

The chain carries TRBV6-2 or TRBV6-3 and TRBJ2-5, with D possibly TRBD1 on 5 matching bases. Per the germline V gene, CDR1 is MNHEY and CDR2 is SVGEGT. Trimming stripped 4 bases from V and 4 bases from J, with 13 bases between. The CDR3 spans 14 residues. CDR3 region: CASSSTGSRETQYF. In DNA, the CDR3 is TGTGCCAGCAGTTCTACAGGCTCCCGAGAGACCCAGTACTTC.

The gene calls are TRBV4-1 and TRBJ2-3, with 13 positions matching TRBD2. From germline, CDR1 is MGHRA and CDR2 YSYEKL. With V trimmed by 3 bases and J by 1 base, 16 bases remained unmatched. The CDR3 is 21 residues long. Written as DNA, the CDR3 is TGCGCCAGCAGCCAGAATTTACCTGGCGGGACTAGCGGGGTGGGCACAGATACGCAGTATTTT. This translates into CASSQNLPGGTSGVGTDTQYF.

This clonotype was seen a handful of times. This chain uses TRBV7-2 with TRBJ2-7, with 9 positions matching TRBD2. V dropped 4 bases and J dropped 3; count of bases not matched to a gene: 7. CDR1 SGHTA and CDR2 FQGNSA come from the germline V gene. This CDR3 is 15 amino acids long. The CDR3 region has the DNA TGTGCCAGCAGCTCCGTGGCGGGAGGGCGCTACGAGCAGTACTTC. As protein: CASSSVAGGRYEQYF.

The gene calls are TRBV4-2 and TRBJ2-3; D perhaps matches TRBD2 (5 bases). V shed 1 base and J shed 2 bases, with 13 bases lying between them. The length of the CDR3 is 16 residues. From germline, CDR1 is LGHNA and CDR2 YNFKEQ. CDR3 sequence: CASSQAPAEVTDTQYF. In nucleotides, the CDR3 is TGTGCCAGCAGCCAAGCCCCAGCGGAGGTCACAGATACGCAGTATTTT.

A few counts support this clonotype. CDR3 protein: CSAAQTGYEQYF. The DNA of the CDR3 is TGCAGTGCGGCCCAGACGGGATACGAGCAGTACTTC. This chain joins TRBV20-1 and TRBJ2-7; a possible D gene is TRBD2 (5 bases). In germline, CDR1 is DFQATT, CDR2 SNEGSKA (reference sequence). The CDR3 covers 12 residues. Trimming removed 6 bases at V and 4 bases at J, with 13 bases between.

The CDR3, as DNA: TGTGCCAGCAGCTTCTCCCCCACAGGGAAGAACGGGGAGCTGTTTTTT. Translation: CASSFSPTGKNGELFF. The chain employs TRBV7-9 and TRBJ2-2; tentatively, D is TRBD1 (6 bases). The CDR3 has 16 amino acids. V was pared by 3 bases and J by 7 bases, with 18 bases between. The germline V gene encodes CDR1 SEHNR and CDR2 FQNEAQ (reference sequence).

V usage is TRBV6-2 or TRBV6-3 and J usage is TRBJ1-2; weak D call: TRBD1 (5 bases). There are 14 residues in the CDR3. The ends were cut back, 6 bases at V and 4 bases at J, with 15 bases in the middle. Germline V CDR1 and CDR2: MNHEY, SVGEGT. CDR3 loop: CASSSGDGVYGYTF. The CDR3 nucleotides read TGTGCCAGCAGCTCGGGGGACGGCGTCTATGGCTACACCTTC.

This clonotype was detected only a few times. The genes are TRBV24-1 and TRBJ2-1; D is unclear. Germline V gives CDR1 KGHDR, CDR2 SFDVKD. CDR3 length: 18 residues. V dropped 3 bases and J dropped 5 bases, with 22 bases sitting between them. CDR3 sequence (DNA): TGTGCCACCAGTGATCCCTACCAGGCGACCGCTCATCACAATGAGCAGTTCTTC. The encoded protein is CATSDPYQATAHHNEQFF.

Concerning this clonotype: Sequence at one end of the junction differs from germline and may be a read error. V gene TRBV10-3 combines with J gene TRBJ2-2, with a tentative D call TRBD2 (5 bases). The length of the CDR3 is 12 residues. Germline CDR1 and CDR2: ENHRY and SYGVKD. The CDR3 region is CAIRPITGEMFF. The CDR3 coding sequence is TGTGCCATCAGACCCATCACCGGGGAGATGTTTTTT.

This clonotype was counted between two and nine times. This chain uses TRBV6-5 with TRBJ1-4, with TRBD1 as a possible D gene (5 bases). Per germline, CDR1 MNHEY and CDR2 SVGAGI. This CDR3 has 12 amino acids. The V end was cut by 4 bases, the J end by 7 bases, with 7 bases between. The CDR3 is CASSSDSEKLFF. CDR3 DNA sequence: TGTGCCAGCAGTTCCGACAGTGAAAAACTGTTTTTT.

This clonotype has just a few counts. The chain is built from TRBV27 and TRBJ2-1, with D uncertain. Between the trimmed V and J ends, which lost 6 bases and 1 base, there was a span of 10 bases. CDR1 is MNHEY, CDR2 SMNVEV, per germline (reference sequence). CDR3 length: 14 residues. CDR3 sequence (DNA): TGTGCCAGCAGAGGAGTATTGTCCTACAATGAGCAGTTCTTC. This sequence encodes CASRGVLSYNEQFF.

Comment on this clonotype: This may stem from a read error, because a much larger clone lies one nucleotide away. This chain connects TRBV7-2 to TRBJ2-7; D gene unclear. CDR1 SGHTA and CDR2 FQGNSA come from the germline V gene. The length of the CDR3 is 11 residues. The ends were cut back, 6 bases at V and 5 bases at J, with 8 bases in the middle. CDR3 sequence (DNA): TGTGCCAGCAGTTCCTTTGACGAGCAGTACTTC. Translated, it gives CASSSFDEQYF.

The table lists this clonotype with a few counts. The CDR3 sequence: CASSLDTNQPQHF. Written as DNA, the CDR3 is TGTGCCAGCAGCTTGGACACTAATCAGCCCCAGCATTTT. The chain links TRBV7-2 to TRBJ1-5; D is perhaps TRBD1 (5 bases). Germline V gene sequence: CDR1 SGHTA, CDR2 FQGNSA. V lost 3 bases to trimming and J lost 4 bases, with 7 bases between them. The CDR3 covers 13 residues. The variable domain in full, completed from reference TRBV7-2 and TRBJ1-5, reads GAGVSQSPSNKVTEKGKDVELRCDPISGHTALYWYRQSLGQGLEFLIYFQGNSAPDKSGLPSDRFSAERTGGSVSTLTIQRTQQEDSAVYLCASSLDTNQPQHFGDGTRLSIL.

In its sample, this clonotype was seen many times. The chain joins TRBV20-1 to TRBJ1-2; D remains unclear. The CDR3 extends over 12 amino acids. Germline-derived CDR1 and CDR2 are DFQATT and SNEGSKA (reference sequence). V lost 3 bases to trimming and J lost 1 base, with 6 bases between them. The CDR3 DNA reads TGCAGTGCTAGTGGCAATAACTATGGCTACACCTTC. Translation gives CSASGNNYGYTF.

The rearrangement joins TRBV20-1 to TRBJ2-1; TRBD1 is a possible D gene (5 bases). The CDR3 is 14 residues long. CDR1 is DFQATT and CDR2 is SNEGSKA in the germline V gene (reference sequence). V lost 0 bases, J lost 4 bases, and 10 bases lay in between. The CDR3 DNA reads TGCAGTGCTAGAGACGGGTCAGGGTACAATGAGCAGTTCTTC. The encoded protein is CSARDGSGYNEQFF.

CDR3 sequence reads: CASSTLDRGYTF. The DNA of the CDR3 is TGTGCCAGCAGCACCTTAGACCGGGGCTACACCTTC. This rearrangement joins TRBV12-3 or TRBV12-4 to TRBJ1-2; no definite D call. The CDR3 is 12 residues long. V was trimmed by 6 bases and J by 8 bases, leaving 13 bases between them.

This clonotype showed up just a few times. The V and J genes are TRBV6-6 and TRBJ2-5; no definite D call. CDR1 is MNHNY, CDR2 SVGAGI, per germline (reference sequence). Trimming took off 6 bases at V and 5 bases at J, with 7 bases between the two ends. The CDR3 has 11 amino acids. CDR3 bases: TGTGCCAGCAGCATCAGGGAGACCCAGTACTTC. As protein: CASSIRETQYF.

This clonotype was observed a few times. This rearrangement joins TRBV24-1 to TRBJ1-2; D gene ambiguous. V lost 2 bases and J 3 bases, leaving 9 bases between the germline ends. Germline V CDR1 and CDR2: KGHDR, SFDVKD. The CDR3 length is 14 residues. The CDR3 protein is CATSDSSDYYGYTF. The CDR3 DNA reads as TGTGCCACCAGTGATTCTTCGGACTACTATGGCTACACCTTC.

The chain joins TRBV7-8 to TRBJ2-3; the D gene is possibly TRBD2 (5 bases). V was clipped by 4 bases and J by 0 bases, with 23 bases between them. The CDR3 spans 19 residues. In germline, CDR1 is SGHVS, CDR2 FQNEAQ. The CDR3 DNA follows: TGTGCCAGCAGCTCATTTAGTCTTGTTTGGACTCCAAGCACAGATACGCAGTATTTT. Residues: CASSSFSLVWTPSTDTQYF.

This chain joins TRBV28 and TRBJ1-4, with TRBD1 matching over 9 bases. V lost 10 bases to trimming and J lost 8 bases; unmatched junction nucleotides: 5. Germline lookup yields CDR1 MDHEN and CDR2 SYDVKM. This CDR3 spans 12 amino acids. CDR3 protein: CATHRGLEKLFF. As DNA, the CDR3 is TGTGCCACCCACAGGGGGCTCGAAAAACTGTTTTTT.

The chain carries TRBV3-1 and TRBJ2-5; possibly TRBD2 for D (5 bases). CDR3 length: 16 amino acids. Per the germline V gene, CDR1 is LGHDT and CDR2 is YNNKEL (reference sequence). V was trimmed by 1 base and J by 7 bases, leaving 19 bases between them. This CDR3 is CASSQGLTAPGWTQYF. The CDR3, as DNA: TGTGCCAGCAGCCAAGGCTTAACGGCTCCGGGGTGGACCCAGTACTTC.

There are many counts of this clonotype. This chain joins TRBV7-9 and TRBJ1-2; D gene ambiguous. CDR3 size: 13 residues. The germline V and J ends were trimmed by 1 base and 2 bases, with 5 bases remaining between them. Germline lookup yields CDR1 SEHNR and CDR2 FQNEAQ (reference sequence). CDR3 sequence reads: CASSLGQNYGYTF. In DNA form, the CDR3 reads TGTGCCAGCAGCTTAGGCCAGAACTATGGCTACACCTTC.